The rows below give T cell receptor beta chains drawn from one sample of a study of cytomegalovirus exposure and HLA in healthy donors. The data were produced by immunoSEQ multiplex PCR, yet TCRdb's version contains in-frame clones alone and is incomplete. Of approximately 260,000 clones listed, approximately 85% are singletons. What was sequenced was PBMCs. These receptors were obtained from a woman in her 40s in good health and CMV-seropositive. The CDR3 runs from the conserved cysteine through the conserved F or W. D genes are given only for firm matches. The size entry is marked missing in some rows and otherwise reads once, few, many or a size class.

d_call: -
cdr3_length: 15
j_call: TRBJ2-3
v_call: TRBV19
clone_size: -
cdr3_aa: CASSREPQDTDTQYF
cdr3_nt: TGTGCCAGTAGCCGAGAACCGCAAGACACAGATACGCAGTATTTT

d_call: -
cdr3_length: 15
j_call: TRBJ2-7
v_call: TRBV7-2
clone_size: -
cdr3_aa: CASSTTGTSTYEQYF
cdr3_nt: TGTGCCAGCAGCACTACGGGTACTTCCACGTACGAGCAGTACTTC

d_call: -
cdr3_length: 15
j_call: TRBJ1-1
v_call: TRBV2
clone_size: -
cdr3_aa: CASSEQGRSNTEAFF
cdr3_nt: TGTGCCAGCAGTGAACAGGGGCGGTCGAACACTGAAGCTTTCTTT

d_call: TRBD1
cdr3_length: 13
j_call: TRBJ2-4
v_call: TRBV5-4
clone_size: -
cdr3_aa: CASSLGQGDIQYF
cdr3_nt: TGTGCCAGCAGCTTGGGACAGGGGGATATTCAGTACTTC

d_call: TRBD1
cdr3_length: 15
j_call: TRBJ2-1
v_call: TRBV6-1
clone_size: once
cdr3_aa: CASGAGTVPDNEQFF
cdr3_nt: TGTGCCAGCGGCGCCGGGACAGTCCCTGACAATGAGCAGTTCTTC

d_call: -
cdr3_length: 15
j_call: TRBJ1-1
v_call: TRBV7-8
clone_size: once
cdr3_aa: CASIDRSNKDTEAFF
cdr3_nt: TGTGCCAGCATCGACAGGTCCAATAAGGACACTGAAGCTTTCTTT

d_call: TRBD1
cdr3_length: 15
j_call: TRBJ2-7
v_call: TRBV28
clone_size: -
cdr3_aa: CASSAPGGLAYEQYF
cdr3_nt: TGTGCCAGCAGTGCTCCAGGGGGCCTAGCCTACGAGCAGTACTTC

d_call: TRBD1
cdr3_length: 13
j_call: TRBJ1-2
v_call: TRBV7-2
clone_size: -
cdr3_aa: CASTLQGAYGYTF
cdr3_nt: TGTGCCAGCACCCTACAGGGGGCCTATGGCTACACCTTC

d_call: TRBD1
cdr3_length: 17
j_call: TRBJ1-1
v_call: TRBV5-4
clone_size: -
cdr3_aa: CASSPGQGARSGTEAFF
cdr3_nt: TGTGCCAGCAGCCCGGGACAGGGGGCGCGGAGTGGCACTGAAGCTTTCTTT

d_call: -
cdr3_length: 16
j_call: TRBJ1-5
v_call: TRBV28
clone_size: -
cdr3_aa: CASSFLPDSSHQPQHF
cdr3_nt: TGTGCCAGCAGTTTTCTTCCGGACAGCTCCCATCAGCCCCAGCATTTT

d_call: -
cdr3_length: 18
j_call: TRBJ2-5
v_call: TRBV2
clone_size: -
cdr3_aa: CASSEAATVWRDKETQYF
cdr3_nt: TGTGCCAGCAGTGAAGCGGCAACCGTGTGGCGGGATAAAGAGACCCAGTACTTC

d_call: -
cdr3_length: 14
j_call: TRBJ1-5
v_call: TRBV15
clone_size: -
cdr3_aa: CATSRGQFNQPQHF
cdr3_nt: TGTGCCACCAGCAGAGGACAGTTCAATCAGCCCCAGCATTTT

d_call: TRBD1
cdr3_length: 15
j_call: TRBJ1-3
v_call: TRBV29-1
clone_size: -
cdr3_aa: CSVDSATGGGNTIYF
cdr3_nt: TGCAGCGTTGATTCGGCGACAGGGGGTGGAAACACCATATATTTT

d_call: -
cdr3_length: 14
j_call: TRBJ2-2
v_call: TRBV6-5
clone_size: -
cdr3_aa: CASSYSRETGELFF
cdr3_nt: TGTGCCAGCAGTTACTCGAGGGAAACCGGGGAGCTGTTTTTT

d_call: TRBD1
cdr3_length: 13
j_call: TRBJ1-2
v_call: TRBV2
clone_size: many
cdr3_aa: CATRRGTDYGYTF
cdr3_nt: TGTGCCACCCGGAGGGGGACAGACTATGGCTACACCTTC

d_call: TRBD2
cdr3_length: 16
j_call: TRBJ2-7
v_call: TRBV11-3
clone_size: once
cdr3_aa: CVSSANLAGGSYEQYF
cdr3_nt: TGTGTCAGCAGCGCAAACCTAGCGGGAGGCTCGTACGAGCAGTACTTC

d_call: -
cdr3_length: 13
j_call: TRBJ2-7
v_call: TRBV28
clone_size: -
cdr3_aa: CASSPGVQVEQYF
cdr3_nt: TGTGCCAGCAGTCCGGGAGTTCAGGTCGAGCAGTACTTC

d_call: -
cdr3_length: 14
j_call: TRBJ2-4
v_call: TRBV4-2
clone_size: -
cdr3_aa: CASRKRTRKNSQYF
cdr3_nt: TGTGCCAGCAGAAAGCGGACTCGCAAAAACAGTCAGTACTTC

d_call: -
cdr3_length: 15
j_call: TRBJ1-1
v_call: TRBV27
clone_size: -
cdr3_aa: CASSFSRQMNTEAFF
cdr3_nt: TGTGCCAGCAGTTTTTCCCGACAGATGAACACTGAAGCTTTCTTT

d_call: TRBD1
cdr3_length: 16
j_call: TRBJ1-3
v_call: TRBV7-9
clone_size: -
cdr3_aa: CASSPQGAAAGNTIYF
cdr3_nt: TGTGCCAGCAGCCCACAGGGGGCCGCCGCTGGAAACACCATATATTTT

d_call: -
cdr3_length: 14
j_call: TRBJ2-7
v_call: TRBV5-6
clone_size: few
cdr3_aa: CASSLYRSSYEQYF
cdr3_nt: TGTGCCAGCAGCTTATACAGGAGCTCCTACGAGCAGTACTTC

d_call: -
cdr3_length: 12
j_call: TRBJ1-1
v_call: TRBV29-1
clone_size: -
cdr3_aa: CSVQGRGTEAFF
cdr3_nt: TGCAGCGTTCAGGGTAGGGGGACTGAAGCTTTCTTT

d_call: TRBD2
cdr3_length: 15
j_call: TRBJ2-3
v_call: TRBV9
clone_size: once
cdr3_aa: CASTYSAGEVDTQYF
cdr3_nt: TGTGCCAGCACTTACTCAGCGGGAGAGGTAGATACGCAGTATTTT

d_call: TRBD1
cdr3_length: 15
j_call: TRBJ2-7
v_call: TRBV6-5
clone_size: -
cdr3_aa: CASSTTGEARYEQYF
cdr3_nt: TGTGCCAGCAGCACGACAGGGGAGGCAAGGTACGAGCAGTACTTC

d_call: TRBD1
cdr3_length: 16
j_call: TRBJ1-1
v_call: TRBV6-6
clone_size: -
cdr3_aa: CASSYSGTGLNTEAFF
cdr3_nt: TGTGCCAGCAGTTATAGCGGGACAGGGCTGAACACTGAAGCTTTCTTT

d_call: -
cdr3_length: 15
j_call: TRBJ2-1
v_call: TRBV5-4
clone_size: -
cdr3_aa: CASSLVSGRGNEQFF
cdr3_nt: TGTGCCAGCAGCTTGGTTAGCGGAAGAGGGAATGAGCAGTTCTTC

d_call: -
cdr3_length: 13
j_call: TRBJ1-1
v_call: TRBV5-4
clone_size: -
cdr3_aa: CASRIQENTEAFF
cdr3_nt: TGTGCCAGCAGAATACAGGAGAACACTGAAGCTTTCTTT

d_call: TRBD1
cdr3_length: 14
j_call: TRBJ2-7
v_call: TRBV4-3
clone_size: -
cdr3_aa: CASSQELGVDGTAF
cdr3_nt: TGCGCCAGCAGCCAAGAACTCGGGGTAGACGGGACAGCCTTC

d_call: TRBD1
cdr3_length: 15
j_call: TRBJ2-3
v_call: TRBV7-9
clone_size: -
cdr3_aa: CASSRWTGSTDTQYF
cdr3_nt: TGTGCCAGCAGCCGCTGGACAGGAAGCACAGATACGCAGTATTTT

d_call: -
cdr3_length: 14
j_call: TRBJ1-1
v_call: TRBV11-2
clone_size: -
cdr3_aa: CASSFGHRNTEAFF
cdr3_nt: TGTGCCAGCAGCTTTGGGCACAGGAACACTGAAGCTTTCTTT

d_call: -
cdr3_length: 13
j_call: TRBJ1-2
v_call: TRBV7-9
clone_size: -
cdr3_aa: CASSPKGRVGYTF
cdr3_nt: TGTGCCAGCAGCCCCAAAGGGCGGGTTGGCTACACCTTC

d_call: TRBD1
cdr3_length: 16
j_call: TRBJ1-3
v_call: TRBV28
clone_size: -
cdr3_aa: CASSRGQGQTGNTIYF
cdr3_nt: TGTGCCAGCAGCCGAGGACAGGGCCAAACCGGGAACACCATATATTTT

d_call: -
cdr3_length: 13
j_call: TRBJ2-1
v_call: TRBV11-3
clone_size: once
cdr3_aa: CASSPGLPNEQFF
cdr3_nt: TGTGCCAGCAGCCCGGGACTTCCCAATGAGCAGTTCTTC

d_call: -
cdr3_length: 13
j_call: TRBJ2-3
v_call: TRBV5-1
clone_size: -
cdr3_aa: CASCPPSADTQYF
cdr3_nt: TGCGCCAGCTGCCCCCCGTCGGCAGATACGCAGTATTTT

d_call: TRBD2
cdr3_length: 15
j_call: TRBJ2-5
v_call: TRBV5-8
clone_size: -
cdr3_aa: CASSLAGGYIETQYF
cdr3_nt: TGTGCCAGCAGTCTAGCGGGAGGCTATATAGAGACCCAGTACTTC

d_call: TRBD2
cdr3_length: 17
j_call: TRBJ2-7
v_call: TRBV18
clone_size: once
cdr3_aa: CASSPGTSGSRQYEQYF
cdr3_nt: TGTGCCAGCTCACCCGGGACTAGCGGGAGTAGGCAATACGAGCAGTACTTC